This T cell receptor beta chain is from a study of shared clonotypes between healthy human individuals. Study as a whole: Donors, aged 18 to 49, were a couple of women and three men.

Details on this clone: What it binds is not known.

It was at deep level that the assay was run. Some clones are missing from TCRdb's copy, which holds only in-frame ones; the method was immunoSEQ multiplex PCR. The data hold about 700,000 clones, with around 92% observed a single time. The CDR3 runs to 14 residues. CDR1 is SGHDT, CDR2 YYEEEE, per germline. V lost 7 bases and J lost 6; bases outside the gene matches: 6. Notes on the study in general: Naive CD4 clonotype sharing across several donors was about 5.3%.

Naive CD8 cells, CD45RO-negative and positively selected for CCR7, excluded terminally differentiated effector memory CD45RA+ cells. The donors, all of them Caucasian adults, lived in Nashville, Tennessee. Specimen: naive CD8+ T cells sorted from blood. The chain recombines TRBV5-6 with TRBJ2-1, with 11 bases lining up with TRBD2. This sequence originates from a young man in good health. CDR3 region: CASVLAGVSNEQFF. In DNA form, the CDR3 reads TGTGCCAGCGTACTAGCGGGAGTGAGCAATGAGCAGTTCTTC.